The 31 T cell receptor beta chains below were found in one sample sequenced in a study of blood T cell repertoires in COVID-19. Profiling relied on immunoSEQ multiplex PCR, and the TCRdb table lists in-frame clones only, not all of them. The table lists about 170,000 clones, about four fifths of them singletons. Sequenced: peripheral blood. These receptors came from a woman aged 80 or over with acute or convalescent COVID-19.

There are a few counts of this clone. The genes are TRBV9 and TRBJ2-6; weak D call: TRBD1 (6 bases). The V end was cut by 6 bases, the J end by 4 bases, with 11 bases between. The germline CDR1 and CDR2 sequences are SGDLS and YYNGEE. The CDR3 covers 14 residues. The CDR3 reads CASNRDSGANVLTF. CDR3 nucleotides: TGTGCCAGCAACAGGGATTCCGGGGCCAACGTCCTGACTTTC.

The V gene is TRBV6-5, the J gene TRBJ1-3; D is perhaps TRBD1 (6 bases). Germline values: CDR1 MNHEY, CDR2 SVGAGI. Trimming took off 8 bases at V and 0 bases at J, with 11 bases between the two ends. The CDR3 runs 14 residues. The DNA of the CDR3 is TGTGCCAGCGGTCCAGGGGCCTCTGGAAACACCATATATTTT. Its translation is CASGPGASGNTIYF.

V usage is TRBV18 and J usage is TRBJ1-1, with TRBD1 matching 7 bases. V gave up 4 bases and J gave up 1 base; unmatched junction bases: 6. The CDR3 loop spans 15 amino acids. Germline CDR1 and CDR2: KGHSH and LQKENI. CDR3: CASSRKGASNTEAFF. Here the CDR3 DNA reads TGTGCCAGCTCACGAAAGGGGGCCTCGAACACTGAAGCTTTCTTT.

The V and J genes are TRBV7-2 and TRBJ1-4; D gene ambiguous. This CDR3 spans 14 amino acids. CDR1 is SGHTA and CDR2 is FQGNSA in the germline V gene. The V and J ends lost 4 bases and 4 bases respectively, with 10 bases between them. CDR3 DNA: TGTGCCAGCAGCTACGCCGGAGGTAATGAAAAACTGTTTTTT. Its translation is CASSYAGGNEKLFF.

This clone is a singleton in its sample. The chain combines TRBV10-3 with TRBJ2-3, with 8 bases lining up with TRBD1. The CDR3 covers 14 residues. Losses at the gene ends were 8 bases for V and 3 bases for J; bases not matched to a gene: 7. Germline V gives CDR1 ENHRY, CDR2 SYGVKD. CDR3 sequence reads: CAISLDRGTDTQYF. The CDR3, as DNA: TGTGCCATCTCCCTTGACAGGGGAACAGATACGCAGTATTTT.

The chain joins TRBV5-1 to TRBJ2-3; D is possibly TRBD2 (5 bases). The germline CDR1 and CDR2 sequences are SGHRS and YFSETQ. This CDR3 has 15 amino acids. V lost 0 bases and J 4 bases, leaving 12 bases between the germline ends. DNA of the CDR3: TGCGCCAGCAGCTTGGAGGCACCCGGGGCAGATACGCAGTATTTT. Amino acids: CASSLEAPGADTQYF.

The chain links TRBV7-9 to TRBJ2-1; D unclear. Germline CDR1 and CDR2: SEHNR and FQNEAQ (reference sequence). The CDR3 totals 14 residues. The ends were cut back, 0 bases at V and 7 bases at J, with 10 bases in the middle. The CDR3 reads CASSLAGVPNEQFF. In nucleotides, the CDR3 is TGTGCCAGCAGCTTAGCGGGCGTACCAAATGAGCAGTTCTTC. Full variable domain (outside the CDR3, taken from reference TRBV7-9 and TRBJ2-1): DTGVSQNPRHKITKRGQNVTFRCDPISEHNRLYWYRQTLGQGPEFLTYFQNEAQLEKSRLLSDRFSAERPKGSFSTLEIQRTEQGDSAMYLCASSLAGVPNEQFFGPGTRLTVL.

The rearrangement joins TRBV21-1 to TRBJ2-3; the tabulated D call, TRBD2, remains unverified against the DNA. TRBV21-1 is a pseudogene locus. The length of the CDR3 is 19 residues. Written as DNA, the CDR3 is TGTGCCAGCAGCCCTCAAAGGTGCGCGGGAGGGCCGAGGGGAGATACGCAGTATTTT. Its protein is CASSPQRCAGGPRGDTQYF.

The chain combines TRBV19 with TRBJ1-1; D not certain. This CDR3 is built from 13 residues. Trimming removed 4 bases at V and 5 bases at J, with 11 bases between. CDR1 and CDR2 from the germline V gene are LNHDA and SQIVND (reference sequence). CDR3 sequence (DNA): TGTGCCAGTAGTAGAACCGGGAGAACTGAAGCTTTCTTT. This encodes CASSRTGRTEAFF.

In this sample, this clone turned up a few times. This chain uses TRBV4-2 with TRBJ1-1; possible D gene TRBD1, 6 bases. Germline V gene data show CDR1 as LGHNA and CDR2 as YNFKEQ. V was cut by 2 bases and J by 1 base, with 17 bases left in between. The CDR3 is 17 residues long. CDR3: CASSQTGLGGWNTEAFF. The CDR3 DNA reads TGTGCCAGCAGCCAAACAGGGCTTGGAGGATGGAACACTGAAGCTTTCTTT.

V and J are TRBV19 and TRBJ2-3; 7 bases are shared with TRBD1. V lost 5 bases, J lost 1 base, and 6 bases stayed unmatched. This CDR3 spans 15 amino acids. Per germline, CDR1 LNHDA and CDR2 SQIVND (reference sequence). In DNA form, the CDR3 reads TGTGCCAGTAGTTTTGGGACAGTGGGCACAGATACGCAGTATTTT. It codes for CASSFGTVGTDTQYF.

The chain joins TRBV14 to TRBJ1-2; D ambiguous. V was clipped by 1 base and J by 3 bases, with 12 bases between them. The CDR3 extends over 15 amino acids. CDR1 is SGHDN and CDR2 is FVKESK in the germline V gene. CDR3 in amino acids: CASSQVAGLDYGYTF. The CDR3 bases are TGTGCCAGCAGCCAAGTAGCCGGACTTGACTATGGCTACACCTTC.

This clone was seen once. This chain links TRBV10-3 with TRBJ1-4; tentatively, D is TRBD1 (6 bases). Per germline, CDR1 ENHRY and CDR2 SYGVKD. The CDR3 length is 14 residues. V dropped 6 bases and J dropped 6 bases, with 14 bases sitting between them. CDR3 residues: CAIRRAQGDEKLFF. DNA of the CDR3: TGTGCCATCAGACGGGCACAGGGCGATGAAAAACTGTTTTTT.

The CDR3 DNA is TGTGCCAGCAGCGTAGGGGCCGGGACTAGCGGGGGGCCCCTGATAGTCCAGTACTTC. It codes for CASSVGAGTSGGPLIVQYF. The gene calls are TRBV9 and TRBJ2-5, with 15 bases fitting TRBD2. The germline V gene has CDR1 SGDLS and CDR2 YYNGEE. The CDR3 totals 19 residues. Trimming cost V 0 bases and J 10 bases; bases outside gene matches: 16.

The rearrangement joins TRBV9 to TRBJ2-3; 10 bases line up with TRBD2. CDR3 length: 18 residues. V was clipped by 4 bases and J by 3 bases; unmatched bases: 14. Germline assignment: CDR1 SGDLS and CDR2 YYNGEE. Here the CDR3 reads CASSPRNSGGRWTDTQYF. The DNA of the CDR3 is TGTGCCAGCAGCCCCAGGAATAGCGGGGGGCGTTGGACAGATACGCAGTATTTT.

The gene calls are TRBV10-3 and TRBJ2-5, with D possibly TRBD1 on 6 matching bases. V was trimmed by 10 bases and J by 4 bases, leaving 16 bases between them. CDR3 size: 13 residues. Germline values: CDR1 ENHRY, CDR2 SYGVKD. CDR3 sequence: CATNDRIRETQYF. The CDR3 nucleotides are TGTGCCACCAACGACAGGATACGAGAGACCCAGTACTTC.

This clone was observed once. The rearrangement joins TRBV5-6 to TRBJ1-6; TRBD1 is a possible D gene (6 bases). With 4 bases removed from V and 0 bases from J, the gap between germline ends came to 11 bases. Per the germline V gene, CDR1 is SGHDT and CDR2 is YYEEEE. The CDR3 is made up of 16 amino acids. The CDR3 protein is CASSEGQFSYNSPLHF. The CDR3 nucleotides are TGTGCCAGCAGCGAAGGACAGTTCTCCTATAATTCACCCCTCCACTTT.

The chain links TRBV7-3 to TRBJ2-3; 9 bases match TRBD1. Germline assignment: CDR1 SGHTA and CDR2 FQGTGA. This CDR3 is 15 amino acids long. The trim removed 5 bases at V and 6 bases at J, leaving 9 bases unmatched. This chain's CDR3 is CASSPGQGSKDTQYF. The CDR3 DNA sequence: TGTGCCAGCAGCCCAGGACAGGGGAGCAAGGATACGCAGTATTTT.

The V call is TRBV27, the J call TRBJ2-5; 10 bases are a match to TRBD1. J was trimmed by 7 bases and V by 2 bases; bases with no gene match: 4. Germline V gives CDR1 MNHEY, CDR2 SMNVEV (reference sequence). This CDR3 has 14 residues. CDR3 loop: CASSLGQGVGTQYF. The CDR3 nucleotides read TGTGCCAGCAGTTTAGGACAGGGGGTAGGGACCCAGTACTTC.

Concerning this clone itself: Relative to the germline gene, one junction end is altered; a read error may explain this. This chain connects TRBV10-2 to TRBJ1-2; D is possibly TRBD1 (6 bases). The germline CDR1 and CDR2 sequences are WSHSY and SAAADI. CDR3 size: 16 residues. This chain's CDR3 is CASSESTGQSYYGYTF. CDR3 coding DNA: TGCGCCAGCAGCGAGTCGACAGGACAGTCCTACTATGGCTACACCTTC.

This clone appeared once. This rearrangement joins TRBV11-2 to TRBJ1-2; 7 nucleotides line up with TRBD1. The ends lost 5 bases at V and 5 bases at J; junction bases unmatched: 11. The germline CDR1 and CDR2 sequences are SGHAT and FQNNGV. This CDR3 contains 15 residues. The CDR3 nucleotides are TGTGCCAGCAGCGGCGACAGGGAACGTTGGTATGGCTACACCTTC. Residues: CASSGDRERWYGYTF.

This chain connects TRBV2 to TRBJ2-5; no clear D gene. Germline V gene sequence: CDR1 SNHLY, CDR2 FYNNEI. V was trimmed by 7 bases and J by 4 bases, leaving 16 bases between them. The CDR3 is made up of 14 amino acids. This CDR3 is CASNKEALGETQYF. CDR3 in DNA: TGTGCCAGCAACAAAGAGGCCCTCGGAGAGACCCAGTACTTC. The entire variable domain, with the rest obtained from reference TRBV2 and TRBJ2-5, is as follows: EPEVTQTPSHQVTQMGQEVILRCVPISNHLYFYWYRQILGQKVEFLVSFYNNEISEKSEIFDDQFSVERPDGSNFTLKIRSTKLEDSAMYFCASNKEALGETQYFGPGTRLLVL.

The chain links TRBV25-1 to TRBJ2-1; D is unclear. Trimming shortened V by 7 bases and J by 7 bases, and 5 bases separated the two germline ends. The CDR3 totals 10 residues. The germline gives CDR1 MGHDK, CDR2 SYGVNS. The CDR3 protein is CASTRNEQFF. The CDR3 nucleotides read TGTGCCAGCACTCGGAATGAGCAGTTCTTC.

This clone was observed a few times. This chain connects TRBV7-9 to TRBJ1-1, with a tentative D call TRBD1 (6 bases). The CDR3 length is 13 residues. Germline CDR1 reads SEHNR; CDR2 reads FQNEAQ (reference sequence). Trimming cost V 1 base and J 10 bases, with 13 bases left between them. CDR3 amino acids: CASSLGQGSGAFF. The CDR3 nucleotides are TGTGCCAGCAGCTTAGGCCAGGGGTCCGGAGCTTTCTTT.

The chain couples TRBV11-3 to TRBJ2-5; 8 bases match TRBD2. Germline CDR1 reads SGHNT; CDR2 reads YENEEA. The CDR3 covers 16 residues. Losses at the gene ends were 1 base for V and 1 base for J; bases not matched to a gene: 5. The CDR3: CASSLVAGGGQETQYF. CDR3 in DNA: TGTGCCAGCAGCTTAGTGGCGGGAGGAGGCCAAGAGACCCAGTACTTC.

V gene TRBV18 combines with J gene TRBJ2-7; possibly TRBD1 for D (5 bases). Germline V gene lookup returns CDR1 KGHSH and CDR2 LQKENI. This CDR3 has 14 amino acids. The V gene lost 6 bases and the J gene lost 6 bases, with 18 bases spanning the gap. As DNA, the CDR3 is TGTGCCAGCTCCGAACAGAAGCAGGGTGGCGAGCAGTACTTC. It is translated as CASSEQKQGGEQYF.

CDR3 DNA sequence: TGTGCCAGCAGTGTGAGGGAGACTAATGAAAAACTGTTTTTT. Its translation is CASSVRETNEKLFF. The chain links TRBV2 to TRBJ1-4; unclear D gene. The CDR3 sequence is 14 residues long. Germline CDR1 reads SNHLY; CDR2 reads FYNNEI. V lost 4 bases, J lost 2 bases, and 8 bases lay in between. The full variable domain, rest sourced from reference TRBV2 and TRBJ1-4, is EPEVTQTPSHQVTQMGQEVILRCVPISNHLYFYWYRQILGQKVEFLVSFYNNEISEKSEIFDDQFSVERPDGSNFTLKIRSTKLEDSAMYFCASSVRETNEKLFFGSGTQLSVL.

The CDR3 nucleotides are TGTGCCAGCAGCTTAGTCGGTATTAGCGGGAGGGTCTATTCCAAAAACATTCAGTACTTC. This sequence encodes CASSLVGISGRVYSKNIQYF. This chain joins TRBV7-8 and TRBJ2-4; TRBD2 matches 11 bases. Germline V lookup: CDR1 SGHVS, CDR2 FQNEAQ. Trimming at V came to 1 base and at J to 2 bases, leaving 13 bases not matched to a gene. CDR3 size: 20 residues.

CDR3 bases: TGTGCCAGCAGAGCAGCCGGGGATCTCCAGCCCCAGCATTTT. Translated, it gives CASRAAGDLQPQHF. The chain uses TRBV28 and TRBJ1-5; no definite D call. V lost 6 bases and J 7 bases, leaving 16 bases between the germline ends. The CDR3 length is 14 residues. Germline CDR1 reads MDHEN; CDR2 reads SYDVKM.

This clone is a singleton in its sample. The gene calls are TRBV7-9 and TRBJ1-1; D gene uncertain. Trimming removed 3 bases from V and 7 bases from J, with 15 bases in between. This CDR3 comprises 14 residues. Germline CDR1 reads SEHNR; CDR2 reads FQNEAQ (reference sequence). The CDR3 protein is CASSFGGSTGEAFF. The CDR3 DNA is TGTGCCAGCAGCTTCGGAGGAAGTACTGGTGAAGCTTTCTTT.

The V gene is TRBV28, the J gene TRBJ1-2; the match to TRBD1 covers 8 bases. Germline CDR1 is MDHEN and CDR2 is SYDVKM. V was pared by 6 bases and J by 8 bases, with 11 bases of the junction left unmatched. This CDR3 is built from 14 residues. The CDR3 loop reads CASSQSDRGYGYTF. The CDR3 DNA reads as TGTGCCAGCAGCCAAAGTGACAGGGGATACGGCTACACCTTC.